Listed below are T cell receptor beta chains from one sample, sequenced in a study of identical twins. One entry per CDR3 protein, called by TCRdb with MiXCR from the 5' RACE reads. The sample contains about 220,000 distinct CDR3 sequences, approximately 7.3% of which appear only once. This same sample was also taken into another study, of yellow fever vaccine responses in identical twins.

Sample: CD8+ T cells sorted from blood. All receptors come from a woman aged 18 to 35 in good health. CDR3s include the opening cysteine and the closing phenylalanine or tryptophan. A D gene is named only where the DNA matches it firmly. Part of the rows lack a size; the others show once, few, many or a class for expanded clones.

abundance	j_gene	v_gene	d_gene	CDR3aa	CDR3nt
-	TRBJ2-7	TRBV20-1	TRBD2	CSAAPGLAGFEQYF	TGCAGTGCGGCACCAGGACTAGCGGGATTCGAGCAGTACTTC
many	TRBJ1-3	TRBV4-1	-	CASSQPLSGNTIYF	TGCGCCAGCAGCCAACCATTGTCCGGAAACACCATATATTTT
few	TRBJ2-7	TRBV7-6	TRBD2	CASSLAHGLAGFYEQYF	TGTGCCAGCAGCTTAGCGCACGGACTAGCGGGATTCTACGAGCAGTACTTC
many	TRBJ1-1	TRBV7-9	-	CASSLARDTDTEAFF	TGTGCCAGCAGCCTAGCGAGGGATACGGACACTGAAGCTTTCTTT
many	TRBJ2-1	TRBV27	-	CASSQRGDSYNEQFF	TGTGCCAGCAGTCAGAGGGGGGACTCCTACAATGAGCAGTTCTTC
-	TRBJ2-5	TRBV27	TRBD2	CASRESGGVQETQYF	TGTGCCAGCAGGGAGAGCGGGGGGGTTCAAGAGACCCAGTACTTC
many	TRBJ2-5	TRBV25-1	-	CASRGTRYQETQYF	TGTGCCAGCAGGGGGACACGGTACCAAGAGACCCAGTACTTC
many	TRBJ1-5	TRBV20-1	TRBD1	CSASGTGDHQPQHF	TGCAGTGCTAGCGGGACAGGGGATCATCAGCCCCAGCATTTT
many	TRBJ2-3	TRBV28	TRBD2	CASSPLAGDHDTQYF	TGTGCCAGCAGTCCTTTAGCGGGAGACCATGATACGCAGTATTTT
many	TRBJ2-3	TRBV9	TRBD2	CASGPPSTSGTHTQYF	TGTGCCAGCGGGCCCCCCTCGACTAGCGGGACCCATACGCAGTATTTT
many	TRBJ2-1	TRBV2	TRBD2	CASSARSGLAEYNEQFF	TGTGCCAGCAGCGCCCGTAGCGGACTAGCGGAATACAATGAGCAGTTCTTC
many	TRBJ2-3	TRBV24-1	TRBD1	CATSDLGTDTDTQYF	TGTGCCACCAGTGATTTGGGGACAGACACAGATACGCAGTATTTT
few	TRBJ2-1	TRBV10-2	TRBD1	CASALQGIGNEQFF	TGCGCCAGCGCGCTACAGGGGATCGGGAATGAGCAGTTCTTC
many	TRBJ2-3	TRBV12-3/TRBV12-4	-	CASSFQGFADTQYF	TGTGCCAGCAGTTTTCAGGGGTTCGCAGATACGCAGTATTTT
few	TRBJ1-5	TRBV6-5	-	CASSYSSGGQPQHF	TGTGCCAGCAGTTACTCATCGGGGGGGCAGCCCCAGCATTTT
many	TRBJ1-1	TRBV20-1	TRBD1	CSAQRGQDVTEAFF	TGCAGTGCCCAAAGGGGACAGGATGTTACTGAAGCTTTCTTT
many	TRBJ2-1	TRBV28	TRBD2	CASRAYSGSSYNEQFF	TGTGCCAGCAGAGCCTATAGCGGGAGCTCCTACAATGAGCAGTTCTTC
many	TRBJ2-1	TRBV7-9	-	CASSLFPRAGEQFF	TGTGCCAGCAGCTTATTCCCCCGGGCGGGGGAGCAGTTCTTC
-	TRBJ1-2	TRBV5-5	-	CASSLGSGTYGYTF	TGTGCCAGCAGCTTGGGTTCGGGGACCTATGGCTACACCTTC
-	TRBJ1-1	TRBV5-5	-	CASSLRGAITEAFF	TGTGCCAGCAGCTTGCGGGGGGCGATTACTGAAGCTTTCTTT
few	TRBJ2-1	TRBV20-1	TRBD2	CSARNLAGEVNEQFF	TGCAGTGCTAGAAACCTAGCGGGGGAAGTCAATGAGCAGTTCTTC
-	TRBJ1-6	TRBV4-1	-	CASSHGPDNSPLHF	TGCGCCAGCAGCCATGGTCCAGATAATTCACCCCTCCACTTT
many	TRBJ2-1	TRBV5-1	-	CASSSWGDSYNEQFF	TGCGCCAGCAGTTCTTGGGGGGACTCCTACAATGAGCAGTTCTTC
many	TRBJ2-2	TRBV6-5	TRBD2	CASSYSGGLAGGNTGELFF	TGTGCCAGCAGTTACTCGGGGGGACTAGCGGGGGGGAACACCGGGGAGCTGTTTTTT
-	TRBJ2-5	TRBV10-2	-	CASSDSVETQYF	TGCGCCAGCAGTGACTCCGTGGAGACCCAGTACTTC
few	TRBJ2-1	TRBV7-8	TRBD2	CASSLYGRAPGIGEQFF	TGTGCCAGCAGCTTATACGGGAGGGCCCCGGGTATTGGTGAGCAGTTCTTC
few	TRBJ2-2	TRBV29-1	-	CSVEGRSSKGTGELFF	TGCAGCGTTGAAGGGCGGTCCTCAAAGGGCACCGGGGAGCTGTTTTTT
few	TRBJ2-2	TRBV7-7	TRBD1	CASRQDRGDTGELFF	TGTGCCAGCAGACAAGACAGGGGGGACACCGGGGAGCTGTTTTTT
-	TRBJ2-3	TRBV12-3/TRBV12-4	-	CASSFGSPYTDTQYF	TGTGCCAGCAGTTTTGGCAGTCCTTACACAGATACGCAGTATTTT
-	TRBJ2-2	TRBV6-1	-	CASSEAGTGELFF	TGTGCCAGCAGTGAAGCCGGCACCGGGGAGCTGTTTTTT
-	TRBJ2-5	TRBV3-1	-	CASSQKKLSPSPPAQETQYF	TGTGCCAGCAGCCAAAAAAAGTTAAGTCCTAGCCCGCCGGCACAAGAGACCCAGTACTTC
many	TRBJ2-1	TRBV20-1	-	CSAPQENYNEQFF	TGCAGTGCTCCCCAGGAAAACTACAATGAGCAGTTCTTC
-	TRBJ1-1	TRBV12-3/TRBV12-4	-	CASNQGNTEAFF	TGTGCCAGCAACCAGGGGAACACTGAAGCTTTCTTT
many	TRBJ2-3	TRBV24-1	-	CATSDLTSTDTQYF	TGTGCCACCAGTGATTTAACTAGCACAGATACGCAGTATTTT
many	TRBJ2-2	TRBV12-3/TRBV12-4	-	CASSLAMNTGELFF	TGTGCCAGCAGTTTGGCTATGAACACCGGGGAGCTGTTTTTT
many	TRBJ2-7	TRBV12-3/TRBV12-4	TRBD2	CASATAGLAYEQYF	TGTGCCAGCGCAACAGCGGGACTAGCCTACGAGCAGTACTTC
few	TRBJ2-1	TRBV3-1	-	CASSQPMAGRNEQFF	TGTGCCAGCAGCCAGCCTATGGCAGGCAGGAATGAGCAGTTCTTC
many	TRBJ2-1	TRBV20-1	-	CSVTPLQGFYNEQFF	TGCAGTGTCACACCATTACAGGGTTTTTACAATGAGCAGTTCTTC
few	TRBJ2-7	TRBV7-2	-	CASSPLAGGLAYEQYF	TGTGCCAGCAGCCCCCTTGCTGGGGGATTAGCCTACGAGCAGTACTTC
-	TRBJ1-1	TRBV5-5	-	CASSIRGGREGTEAFF	TGTGCCAGCAGCATCCGGGGGGGGCGAGAGGGCACTGAAGCTTTCTTT
few	TRBJ2-7	TRBV29-1	TRBD2	CSVEDGGGDKRKSEQYF	TGCAGCGTTGAAGATGGTGGGGGGGATAAGCGTAAGTCCGAGCAGTACTTC
many	TRBJ2-2	TRBV5-1	-	CASSLEGANTGELFF	TGCGCCAGCAGCTTGGAGGGGGCGAACACCGGGGAGCTGTTTTTT
many	TRBJ2-7	TRBV20-1	-	CSAKGTGLYEQYF	TGCAGTGCTAAGGGGACGGGGCTCTACGAGCAGTACTTC
-	TRBJ2-1	TRBV27	-	CASSFPDSNEQFF	TGTGCCAGCAGTTTTCCGGACAGCAATGAGCAGTTCTTC
many	TRBJ1-1	TRBV14	-	CASSQDGGNTEAFF	TGCGCCAGCAGCCAAGATGGGGGTAACACTGAAGCTTTCTTT
few	TRBJ1-1	TRBV27	-	CASTGAGRNTEAFF	TGTGCCAGCACCGGTGCGGGGCGGAACACTGAAGCTTTCTTT
few	TRBJ2-5	TRBV11-2	TRBD2	CASSLRGLAGHQETQYF	TGTGCCAGCAGCTTAAGGGGACTAGCGGGCCACCAAGAGACCCAGTACTTC
many	TRBJ1-5	TRBV3-1	-	CASSQGPGYSQPQHF	TGTGCCAGCAGCCAAGGTCCCGGGTATAGTCAGCCCCAGCATTTT
-	TRBJ1-5	TRBV7-9	-	CASSLTRDQPQHF	TGTGCCAGCAGCTTAACTCGGGATCAGCCCCAGCATTTT
many	TRBJ1-2	TRBV2	-	CASSWTDDVHGYTF	TGTGCCAGCTCCTGGACGGATGATGTTCATGGCTACACCTTC
few	TRBJ2-2	TRBV10-3	-	CAISSGNTGELFF	TGTGCCATCAGTAGCGGGAACACCGGGGAGCTGTTTTTT
few	TRBJ1-2	TRBV25-1	TRBD1	CASSSLDRGDGYTF	TGTGCCAGCAGTTCGCTCGACAGGGGGGACGGCTACACCTTC
-	TRBJ2-1	TRBV11-2	-	CASSAHSDYNEQFF	TGTGCCAGCAGCGCCCACTCAGATTACAATGAGCAGTTCTTC
-	TRBJ2-5	TRBV3-1	-	CASSRPSPDQETQYF	TGTGCCAGCAGCCGACCTTCACCGGACCAAGAGACCCAGTACTTC
few	TRBJ2-7	TRBV12-3/TRBV12-4	-	CASSLSRYEQYF	TGTGCCAGCAGTTTATCGAGGTACGAGCAGTACTTC
-	TRBJ2-3	TRBV7-6	-	CASSLKGTTSTDTQYF	TGTGCCAGCAGCTTAAAGGGGACAACTAGCACAGATACGCAGTATTTT
few	TRBJ2-6	TRBV28	-	CASSLTAIVSGANVLTF	TGTGCCAGCAGTTTGACAGCGATAGTCTCTGGGGCCAACGTCCTGACTTTC